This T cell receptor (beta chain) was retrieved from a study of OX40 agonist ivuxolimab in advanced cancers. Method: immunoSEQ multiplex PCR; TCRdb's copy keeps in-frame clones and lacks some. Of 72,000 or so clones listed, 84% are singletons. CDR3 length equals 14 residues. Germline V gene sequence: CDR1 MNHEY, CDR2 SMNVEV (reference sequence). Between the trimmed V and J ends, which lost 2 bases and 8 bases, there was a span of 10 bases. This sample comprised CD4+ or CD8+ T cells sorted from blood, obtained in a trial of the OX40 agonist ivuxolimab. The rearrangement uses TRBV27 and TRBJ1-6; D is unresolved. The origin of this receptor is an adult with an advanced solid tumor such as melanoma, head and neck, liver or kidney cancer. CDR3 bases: TGTGCCAGCAGTTTACGTACAGAGTATTCACCCCTCCACTTT. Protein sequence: CASSLRTEYSPLHF.